These 14 T cell receptor beta chains were all obtained from the same sample, sequenced in a study of tumor-infiltrating lymphocytes in primary liver carcinoma. RNA was extracted from whole blood without cell sorting, alongside germline DNA. The input was about 500 ng total RNA; TCR beta cDNA was made from it with a constant-region primer. Researchers made the TCR beta libraries by running three nested multiplex PCR rounds with slightly modified ARM-PCR. The study ran its first two PCR rounds for roughly 11 cycles each, using TRBV1-TRBV30 forward primers and a C-beta reverse primer. MiXCR was run by TCRdb on the multiplex PCR reads, yielding one entry per CDR3 protein. The sample shows 250,000 to 400,000 distinct CDR3 sequences, 55% to 65% of them seen only once. The specimen was peripheral blood. The receptors come from a man between 40 and 49 years old with primary liver carcinoma and hepatitis B virus infection.

A word on this clonotype: Just one base apart from a much larger clone, this may be a read error. The J gene is TRBJ2-2, the V gene TRBV5-4, with D uncertain. This CDR3 comprises 15 residues. Looked up from germline, CDR1 is SGHNT and CDR2 is YYREEE (reference sequence). CDR3 sequence: CATSDLTPNTRELFF. The CDR3 bases are TGTGCCACCTCGGACCTTACTCCGAACACCAGGGAGCTGTTTTTT.

V gene TRBV11-2 combines with J gene TRBJ2-1, with TRBD2 as a possible D gene (6 bases). From germline, CDR1 is SGHAT and CDR2 FQNNGV. This CDR3 is built from 14 residues. The germline V and J ends were trimmed by 5 bases and 8 bases, with 16 bases remaining between them. The CDR3 nucleotides read TGTGCCAGCAGCCTCGGGACTGTCTATGATGAGCAGTTCTTC. The encoded protein is CASSLGTVYDEQFF.

This clonotype was picked up many times. The V gene is TRBV6-5, the J gene TRBJ2-2, with 8 bases fitting TRBD1. CDR1 and CDR2 (germline): MNHEY, SVGAGI. This CDR3 has 15 residues. The J segment lost 4 bases and the V segment lost 10 bases, leaving 11 bases of the junction unmatched. CDR3 nucleotide sequence: TGTGCCACCAACGGCCAGGGGGCGCGCACCGGGGAGCTGTTTTTT. It encodes CATNGQGARTGELFF.

As concerns this clonotype: A clone one base away is much larger, so this may be a read error. This rearrangement joins TRBV6-2 or TRBV6-3 to TRBJ2-1; D may be TRBD2 (6 bases). Germline CDR1 reads MNHEY; CDR2 reads SVGEGT. This CDR3 comprises 16 residues. Trimming took off 7 bases at V and 6 bases at J, with 22 bases between the two ends. CDR3 loop: CASISLDYRRVNEQFF. The CDR3 nucleotides are TGTGCCAGCATTTCCCTCGATTATCGGAGGGTCAATGAGCAGTTCTTC.

Concerning this clonotype itself: This is likely a read error, given that the CDR3 carries no conserved phenylalanine or tryptophan at its end. The chain joins TRBV29-1 to TRBJ1-1; tentative D call: TRBD1 (5 bases). Trimming removed 6 bases at V and 5 bases at J, with 22 bases between. Per the germline V gene, CDR1 is SQVTM and CDR2 is ANQGSEA. This CDR3 has 15 amino acids. The CDR3 region has the DNA TGCAGCGTGGCCCCATCGGGGGGGAGTTGGACTGAAGCTTTCCAT. Translated: CSVAPSGGSWTEAFH.

Note on this clonotype: It may be a read error: a sequence one base away is much more abundant. This CDR3 is missing its conserved last phenylalanine or tryptophan, likely due to a read error. The chain has TRBV6-2 or TRBV6-3 and TRBJ2-3; TRBD2 matches 9 bases. V lost 6 bases and J lost 0; bases outside the gene matches: 4. This CDR3 contains 15 residues. Germline V gene data show CDR1 as MNHEY and CDR2 as SVGEGT. The CDR3 nucleotides are TGTGCCAGCAGGCGGGAGGGCCTAAGCACAGATACGCAGTATATT. Protein sequence: CASRREGLSTDTQYI.

At least ten counts were recorded for this clonotype. This chain connects TRBV6-5 to TRBJ1-2; D may be TRBD1 (5 bases). CDR3 length: 14 amino acids. CDR1 and CDR2 (germline): MNHEY, SVGAGI. Between the trimmed V and J ends, which lost 4 bases and 6 bases, there was a span of 15 bases. The CDR3 nucleotides read TGTGCCAGCAGTTTGCAGGGTACAATCGATGGCTACACCTTC. Translation gives CASSLQGTIDGYTF.

Remarks on this clonotype: It may be a read error: a sequence one base away is much more abundant. V is TRBV10-3 and J is TRBJ1-2; D unclear. V was trimmed by 8 bases and J by 7 bases, leaving 11 bases between them. The CDR3 has 11 residues. Germline V gene data show CDR1 as ENHRY and CDR2 as SYGVKD. The CDR3 here is CAIGVAGGYTF. The CDR3 coding sequence is TGTGCCATCGGTGTGGCAGGTGGCTACACCTTC.

The chain employs TRBV4-2 and TRBJ2-3, with D uncertain. The CDR3 consists of 15 residues. Germline loops: CDR1 LGHNA, CDR2 YNFKEQ. V lost 4 bases and J 3 bases, leaving 14 bases between the germline ends. The CDR3 protein is CASSPSRSGTDTQYF. CDR3 bases: TGTGCCAGCAGCCCCTCCCGTTCAGGAACAGATACGCAGTATTTT.

This clonotype was found once. The chain joins TRBV28 to TRBJ1-6, with D uncertain. V was clipped by 7 bases and J by 0 bases, with 16 bases between them. Per the germline V gene, CDR1 is MDHEN and CDR2 is SYDVKM. The CDR3 has 17 amino acids. The CDR3 region is CASTTPTGSSYNSPLHF. The CDR3 DNA reads as TGTGCCAGCACCACTCCAACGGGGAGCTCCTATAATTCACCCCTCCACTTT.

The chain carries TRBV6-2 or TRBV6-3 and TRBJ2-1; D uncertain. CDR1 is MNHEY, CDR2 SVGEGT, per germline. The CDR3 length is 13 residues. The V gene lost 5 bases and the J gene lost 1 base, with 6 bases spanning the gap. CDR3 coding DNA: TGTGCCAGCAGTCACGATTCCTACAATGAGCAGTTCTTC. It codes for CASSHDSYNEQFF.

The count of this clonotype is one. V is TRBV24-1 and J is TRBJ2-1; perhaps TRBD1 as D (5 bases). Germline CDR1 KGHDR, CDR2 SFDVKD. Deletions cut 0 bases from V and 6 bases from J, with 14 bases between. This CDR3 has 16 residues. The CDR3 sequence: CATSDLLGDRINEQFF. CDR3 nucleotides: TGTGCCACCAGTGATTTGTTAGGAGACAGAATCAATGAGCAGTTCTTC.

In the case of this clonotype: Just one base apart from a much larger clone, this may be a read error. The chain joins TRBV6-6 to TRBJ2-1; D gene ambiguous. Germline V CDR1 and CDR2: MNHNY, SVGAGI (reference sequence). There are 15 residues in the CDR3. CDR3 nucleotides: TGTGCCAGCAATTACTCGAACATGTATCGCAATGAGCAGTTCTTC. This sequence encodes CASNYSNMYRNEQFF.

Comments on this clonotype: The junction differs from germline at one of its ends, possibly a read error. CDR3 loop: CASGYSFSDEAFF. CDR3 coding DNA: TGTGCCAGCGGTTACTCATTTTCGGACGAAGCTTTCTTT. This chain uses TRBV6-5 with TRBJ1-1; D uncertain. The CDR3 loop spans 13 amino acids. Germline V gene data show CDR1 as MNHEY and CDR2 as SVGAGI.